This entry describes one T cell receptor (beta chain). The CDR3 consists of 14 residues. Germline V gene lookup returns CDR1 LNHDA and CDR2 SQIVND (reference sequence). The V and J ends lost 3 bases and 6 bases respectively, with 11 bases between them. The data stem from a study of blood T cell repertoires in COVID-19. Study details: From T cells, B-cell-depleted T cells, or PBMCs came the material, which was cDNA or gDNA.

Data came from immunoSEQ multiplex PCR; TCRdb stores just in-frame clones and leaves some out. The repertoire consists of 200,000 to 250,000 clones, with 70% to 85% occurring once and the leading ten covering 1.4%. The receptor comes from a woman aged 40-49 years who had recovered from COVID-19. Specimen: peripheral blood. The V and J genes are TRBV19 and TRBJ1-4; D is uncertain. The CDR3 sequence is CASSMGGPDEKLFF. The CDR3 coding sequence is TGTGCCAGTAGTATGGGAGGACCCGATGAAAAACTGTTTTTT.